This section outlines one TCR beta chain sequence together with its context. The antigen remains undetermined. Assay used: immunoSEQ multiplex PCR; TCRdb lists only in-frame clones, some missing. The sample lists over 250,000 clones, about 85% occurring once. The sample originates from a study of cytomegalovirus exposure and HLA in healthy donors. Study results and caveats: According to a subsequent analysis, TCR clusters from the first cohort were inclined to appear together in the 130 or so validation repertoires. Testing in vitro showed a few CMV-associated chains specific for CMV antigens. The study put some 150 TCR beta chains on its list as cytomegalovirus-associated.

The V end was cut by 2 bases, the J end by 0 bases, with 26 bases between. Per germline, CDR1 GTSNPN and CDR2 SVGIG (reference sequence). This CDR3 spans 21 amino acids. Sequenced: PBMCs. The receptor was derived from a woman aged 25 to 45 in good health and CMV-seropositive. The chain combines TRBV30 with TRBJ1-6; D is undetermined. CDR3 protein: CAWSLEAAGIYESSYNSPLHF. For the CDR3, the DNA is TGTGCCTGGAGTTTGGAGGCAGCTGGGATATATGAGAGCTCCTATAATTCACCCCTCCACTTT.